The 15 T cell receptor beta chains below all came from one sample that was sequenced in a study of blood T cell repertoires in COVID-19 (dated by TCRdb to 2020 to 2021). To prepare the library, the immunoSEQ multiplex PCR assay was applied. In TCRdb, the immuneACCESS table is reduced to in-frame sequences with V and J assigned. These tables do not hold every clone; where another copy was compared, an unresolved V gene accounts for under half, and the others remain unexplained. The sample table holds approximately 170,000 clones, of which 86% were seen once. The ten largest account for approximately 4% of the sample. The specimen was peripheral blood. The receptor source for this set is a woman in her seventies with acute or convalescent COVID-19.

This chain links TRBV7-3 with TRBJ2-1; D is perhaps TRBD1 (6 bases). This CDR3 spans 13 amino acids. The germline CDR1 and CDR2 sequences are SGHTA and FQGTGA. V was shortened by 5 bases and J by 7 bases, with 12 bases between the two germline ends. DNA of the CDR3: TGTGCCAGCAGCCCCGGGACATGGAATGAGCAGTTCTTC. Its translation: CASSPGTWNEQFF.

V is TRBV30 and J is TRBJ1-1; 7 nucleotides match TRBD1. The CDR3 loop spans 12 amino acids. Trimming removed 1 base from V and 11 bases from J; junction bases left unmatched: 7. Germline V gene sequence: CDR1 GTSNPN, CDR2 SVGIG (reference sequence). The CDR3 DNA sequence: TGTGCCTGGAGTGGGGACAGAGGTTGGGCTTTCTTT. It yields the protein CAWSGDRGWAFF.

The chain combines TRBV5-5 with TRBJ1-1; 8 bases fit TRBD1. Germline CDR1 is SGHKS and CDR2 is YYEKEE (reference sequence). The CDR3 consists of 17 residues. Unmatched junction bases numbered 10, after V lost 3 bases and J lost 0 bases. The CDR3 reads CASSSVVRTGMNTEAFF. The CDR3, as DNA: TGTGCCAGCAGCTCAGTCGTCAGGACAGGGATGAACACTGAAGCTTTCTTT.

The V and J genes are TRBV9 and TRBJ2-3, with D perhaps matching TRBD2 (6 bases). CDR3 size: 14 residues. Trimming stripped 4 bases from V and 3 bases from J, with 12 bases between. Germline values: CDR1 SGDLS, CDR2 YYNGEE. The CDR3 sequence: CASSLGGITDTQYF. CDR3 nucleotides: TGTGCCAGCAGCCTGGGGGGAATAACAGATACGCAGTATTTT.

The CDR3 coding sequence is TGTGCCATCAGTGAGTCTCCGGACAGCTATAATTCACCCCTCCACTTT. This translates into CAISESPDSYNSPLHF. The genes are TRBV10-3 and TRBJ1-6; weak D call: TRBD1 (6 bases). The V end lost 0 bases, the J end lost 3 bases, and 9 bases lay between the germline ends. Germline V lookup: CDR1 ENHRY, CDR2 SYGVKD. The length of the CDR3 is 16 residues.

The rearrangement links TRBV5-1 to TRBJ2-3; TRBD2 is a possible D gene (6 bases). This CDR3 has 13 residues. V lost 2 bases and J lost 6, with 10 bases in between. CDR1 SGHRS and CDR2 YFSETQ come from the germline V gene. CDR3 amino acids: CASSFRRADTQYF. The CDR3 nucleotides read TGCGCCAGCAGCTTTCGGAGGGCCGATACGCAGTATTTT. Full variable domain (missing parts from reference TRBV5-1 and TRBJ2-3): KAGVTQTPRYLIKTRGQQVTLSCSPISGHRSVSWYQQTPGQGLQFLFEYFSETQRNKGNFPGRFSGRQFSNSRSEMNVSTLELGDSALYLCASSFRRADTQYFGPGTRLTVL.

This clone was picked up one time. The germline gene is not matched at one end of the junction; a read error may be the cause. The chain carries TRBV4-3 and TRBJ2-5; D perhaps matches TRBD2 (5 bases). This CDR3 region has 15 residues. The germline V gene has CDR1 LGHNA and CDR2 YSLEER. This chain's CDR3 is CASSQAAGGWEIQYF. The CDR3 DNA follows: TGCGCCAGCAGCCAGGCCGCCGGCGGGTGGGAGATCCAGTACTTC.

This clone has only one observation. This chain's CDR3 is CASSQDYGSLALHF. The CDR3 bases are TGCGCCAGCAGCCAAGATTATGGCAGTTTGGCCCTCCACTTT. J is TRBJ1-6 and V is TRBV4-3, with unresolved D. V lost 0 bases, J lost 14 bases, and 14 bases lay in between. Looked up from germline, CDR1 is LGHNA and CDR2 is YSLEER. The CDR3 spans 14 residues.

The CDR3 loop reads CSAQGVTEAFF. In DNA form, the CDR3 reads TGCAGTGCTCAGGGGGTAACTGAAGCTTTCTTT. The J gene is TRBJ1-1, the V gene TRBV20-1; 7 bases agree with TRBD1. Looked up from germline, CDR1 is DFQATT and CDR2 is SNEGSKA (reference sequence). The length of the CDR3 is 11 residues. Trimming at V came to 5 bases and at J to 5 bases, leaving 2 bases not matched to a gene.

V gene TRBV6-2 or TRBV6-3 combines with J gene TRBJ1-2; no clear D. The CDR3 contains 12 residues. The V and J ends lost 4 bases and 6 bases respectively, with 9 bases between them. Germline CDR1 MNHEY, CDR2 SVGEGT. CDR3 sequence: CASSWVQDGYTF. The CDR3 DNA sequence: TGTGCCAGCAGTTGGGTCCAGGATGGCTACACCTTC.

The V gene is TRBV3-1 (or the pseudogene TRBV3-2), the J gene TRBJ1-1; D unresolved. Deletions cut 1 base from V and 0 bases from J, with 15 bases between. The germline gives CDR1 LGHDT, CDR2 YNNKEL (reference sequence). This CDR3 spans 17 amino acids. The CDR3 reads CASSQAFWGGMNTEAFF. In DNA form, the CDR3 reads TGTGCCAGCAGCCAAGCGTTTTGGGGAGGGATGAACACTGAAGCTTTCTTT.

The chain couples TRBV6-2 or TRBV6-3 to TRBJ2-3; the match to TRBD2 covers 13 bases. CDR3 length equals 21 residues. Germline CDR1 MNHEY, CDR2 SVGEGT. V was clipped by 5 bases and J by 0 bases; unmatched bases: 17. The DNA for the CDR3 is TGTGCCAGCAGTGGTGGACTAGCGGGGGCCCCAATCCCATCTAGCACAGATACGCAGTATTTT. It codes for CASSGGLAGAPIPSSTDTQYF.

The CDR3 DNA reads TGTGCCAGCAGAGGACAGGGATCCCTGGGAGGCTACACCTTC. Translated: CASRGQGSLGGYTF. This sequence joins TRBV28 and TRBJ1-2; 8 positions agree with TRBD1. With V trimmed by 6 bases and J by 8 bases, 11 bases remained unmatched. The CDR3 totals 14 residues. Germline V gives CDR1 MDHEN, CDR2 SYDVKM.

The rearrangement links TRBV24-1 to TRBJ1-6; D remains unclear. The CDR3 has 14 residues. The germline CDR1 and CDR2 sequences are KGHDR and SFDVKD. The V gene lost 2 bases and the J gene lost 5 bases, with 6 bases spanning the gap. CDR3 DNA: TGTGCCACCAGTGATTCGCGAAATAATTCACCCCTCCACTTT. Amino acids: CATSDSRNNSPLHF.

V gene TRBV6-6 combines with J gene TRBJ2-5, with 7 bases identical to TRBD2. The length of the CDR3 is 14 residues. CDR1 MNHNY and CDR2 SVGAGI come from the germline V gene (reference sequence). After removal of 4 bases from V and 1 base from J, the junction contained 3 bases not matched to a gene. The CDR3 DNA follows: TGTGCCAGCAGTTTTAGCGGGTCCCAAGAGACCCAGTACTTC. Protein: CASSFSGSQETQYF.